A selection of T cell receptor beta chains follows, all from one sample in a study of T cells in Graves' hyperthyroidism and ophthalmopathy. MiXCR was run by TCRdb on the multiplex PCR reads, yielding one entry per CDR3 protein. The data show almost 600,000 distinct CDR3 sequences, about 15% seen once. Sequenced sample: blood. The source of these receptors is a woman in her 30s with Graves' hyperthyroidism that later progressed to Graves' ophthalmopathy. Each CDR3 is given with its conserved first and last residue. Each record gives: J gene, V gene, CDR3 protein.

>TRBJ2-7|TRBV5-1
CASSLAGSSYGQYF
>TRBJ2-2|TRBV10-1
CASQGQPNTGELFF
>TRBJ1-1|TRBV20-1
CSAERNTEAFF
>TRBJ2-2|TRBV7-2
CASSPTERVNTGELFF
>TRBJ2-7|TRBV28
CASTTGGITYGQYF
>TRBJ2-3|TRBV10-3
CAITSGGSDTQYF
>TRBJ2-7|TRBV7-3
CASSQLAFGGEQYF
>TRBJ2-3|TRBV3-1
CASSQDANTQYF
>TRBJ2-5|TRBV6-5
CASSYSRLAGAWETQYF
>TRBJ2-1|TRBV4-3
CASSQGDGRAGEQFF
>TRBJ2-2|TRBV5-1
CASSLAPPNQNTGELFF
>TRBJ1-1|TRBV5-1
CASSLAGTESHTEAFF
>TRBJ2-3|TRBV12-5
CASGFRAGSAFTDTQYF
>TRBJ2-7|TRBV7-2
CASSPIRDRASYEQYF
>TRBJ1-2|TRBV12-3/TRBV12-4
CASSLVQGGGYTF
>TRBJ1-1|TRBV3-1
CASSHQWDRAEAFF
>TRBJ2-3|TRBV3-1
CASSPGSRTDTQYF
>TRBJ2-1|TRBV20-1
CSATGLAAVDEQFF
>TRBJ1-2|TRBV19
CASSIRGVDGYTF
>TRBJ2-1|TRBV7-2
CASSLGPANDNEQFF
>TRBJ1-1|TRBV7-9
CASSLDGGGSTEAFF
>TRBJ1-6|TRBV7-2
CASSLKSVYNSPLHF
>TRBJ2-5|TRBV13
CASSPLPPGTGEETQYF
>TRBJ1-2|TRBV20-1
CSASSGTDYYGYTF
>TRBJ2-1|TRBV6-1
CASSDPSGGTYNEQFF
>TRBJ2-1|TRBV20-1
CSARFDRASYNEQFF
>TRBJ2-3|TRBV7-7
CASSFVAGVGTDTQYF
>TRBJ1-2|TRBV6-2/TRBV6-3
CASSTEAGAPYGYTF
>TRBJ1-1|TRBV7-8
CASSLVLRVNTEAFF
>TRBJ1-1|TRBV30
CAWLTGNTEAFF
>TRBJ1-1|TRBV4-1
CASSPGKGADTETFF
>TRBJ2-7|TRBV7-6
CASSLAVAGGFNEQYF
>TRBJ2-1|TRBV25-1
CASSEFGTTGVFNEQFF
>TRBJ2-3|TRBV19
CASSSGGGDDTDTQYF
>TRBJ1-4|TRBV28
CASTLNEKLFF
>TRBJ2-5|TRBV14
CASSQQVAETQYF
>TRBJ2-7|TRBV9
CASSESGGLHSYEQYF
>TRBJ1-2|TRBV28
CASSQTGYFGYTF
>TRBJ2-7|TRBV18
CASSPWVYEQYF
>TRBJ2-5|TRBV9
CASSVGTSGYEETQYF
>TRBJ2-1|TRBV10-3
CAISETGTGVNEQFF
>TRBJ2-7|TRBV3-1
CASSRGLAHSTLSQQYF
>TRBJ1-6|TRBV12-3/TRBV12-4
CASSLRPGSPLHF
>TRBJ2-2|TRBV24-1
CATSARDRVSTGELFF
>TRBJ1-5|TRBV11-2
CASSERGSVNQPQHF
>TRBJ2-3|TRBV13
CAARWESTDTQYF
>TRBJ1-5|TRBV7-8
CASSYGQGAGQPQHF
>TRBJ2-1|TRBV7-3
CASSLTPKNGPNEQFF
>TRBJ2-2|TRBV6-1
CASGWTSGNTGELFF
>TRBJ2-7|TRBV11-2
CASSLGAGSGYEQYF
>TRBJ2-1|TRBV18
CASSTPEAGLNEQFF
>TRBJ2-7|TRBV7-2
CASSSTRTFSYEQYF
>TRBJ2-3|TRBV6-6
CASSYLNLAAQADTQYF
>TRBJ2-2|TRBV7-7
CASASGTNTGELFF
>TRBJ2-1|TRBV28
CASSLQVGGPVGEQFF
>TRBJ2-5|TRBV6-2/TRBV6-3
CASRPPPLAGVSETQYF
>TRBJ2-2|TRBV20-1
CSAKEQHTGELFF
>TRBJ2-1|TRBV7-6
CASSLGSPPSSYNEQFF
>TRBJ2-7|TRBV7-9
CASSWLTGGDPYEQYF